This TCR beta chain stems from a study of metastatic and nonmetastatic thyroid tumors. Study information: It was across blood and tumor or nodule tissue from malignant and benign thyroid patients that repertoires were compared.

Study-wide findings and caveats: A significant increase in TCR beta diversity was reportedly seen in malignant thyroid tumors relative to benign nodules, in blood and tumor.

Of note for this clone: What it binds is unknown. The germline gene is not matched at one end of the junction; a read error may be the cause.

Original processing methods: Clinicopathological groups of papillary thyroid cancer showed CDR3 differences that were used to build a distant-metastasis classifier. With MiXCR, TCRdb reprocessed the PCR reads. These V and J calls derive from TCRdb rather than the authors' analysis. This sample has 21,000 or so clones; over 25% occur once, and the top ten carry under 25%. Until they underwent thyroid surgery, no patient had received any treatment. This CDR3 region has 11 residues. Looked up from germline, CDR1 is MNHEY and CDR2 is SVGEGT. This TCR was sampled from a female donor with papillary thyroid cancer or a benign thyroid nodule (not recorded which). Some clones in this sample may be carry-over from other donors' samples. The V gene is TRBV6-2 or TRBV6-3, the J gene TRBJ1-3; D is unclear. Sequencing was carried out using blood. CDR3 protein: CTCRTGKTIYF. CDR3 nucleotide sequence: TGTACCTGCAGAACCGGAAAGACCATCTATTTT.